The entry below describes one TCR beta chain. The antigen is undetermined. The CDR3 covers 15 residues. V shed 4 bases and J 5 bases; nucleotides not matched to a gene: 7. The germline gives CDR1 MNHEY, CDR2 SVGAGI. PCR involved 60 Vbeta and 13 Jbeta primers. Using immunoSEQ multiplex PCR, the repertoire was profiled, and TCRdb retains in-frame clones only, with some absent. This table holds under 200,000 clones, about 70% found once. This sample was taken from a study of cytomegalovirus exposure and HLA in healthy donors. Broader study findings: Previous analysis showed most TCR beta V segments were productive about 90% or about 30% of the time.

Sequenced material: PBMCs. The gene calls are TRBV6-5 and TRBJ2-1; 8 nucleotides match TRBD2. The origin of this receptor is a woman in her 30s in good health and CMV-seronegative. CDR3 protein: CASSLTGGPNNEQFF. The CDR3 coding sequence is TGTGCCAGCAGTTTAACGGGAGGGCCTAACAATGAGCAGTTCTTC.